This entry features one T cell receptor (beta chain) sequence. The data are from a study of blood T cell repertoires in COVID-19. About the research overall: The analysed material was cDNA or gDNA that came from T cells, B-cell-depleted T cells, or PBMCs.

V lost 2 bases, J lost 7 bases, and 9 bases lay in between. Germline assignment: CDR1 SGHRS and CDR2 YFSETQ. The CDR3 covers 13 residues. Libraries were prepared by immunoSEQ multiplex PCR; TCRdb keeps only in-frame clonotypes and omits some of them. The table includes about 100,000 clones, roughly nine tenths detected once. The receptor was derived from a man aged 45-65 years with active COVID-19. V usage is TRBV5-1 and J usage is TRBJ1-4; weak D call: TRBD1 (5 bases). Sequencing was performed on peripheral blood. The CDR3 is CASSFGGSEKLFF. In nucleotides, the CDR3 is TGCGCCAGCAGCTTTGGGGGGAGTGAAAAACTGTTTTTT. Looking up the rest from reference TRBV5-1 and TRBJ1-4 gives the full variable domain: KAGVTQTPRYLIKTRGQQVTLSCSPISGHRSVSWYQQTPGQGLQFLFEYFSETQRNKGNFPGRFSGRQFSNSRSEMNVSTLELGDSALYLCASSFGGSEKLFFGSGTQLSVL.